This T cell receptor beta chain was captured by sequencing in a study of blood T cell repertoires in COVID-19. Study information: Samples of COVID-19 (acute and convalescent) were obtained from the United States, Italy and Spain. From T cells, B-cell-depleted T cells, or PBMCs came the material, which was cDNA or gDNA.

Source study methods: Reference gene primers were amplified, and this amplification served to estimate nucleated cell counts. Repertoires were generated with immunoSEQ multiplex PCR, while TCRdb's copy carries only in-frame clones and drops some. That table gives V, J and clone size, and the DNA gave D and trimming. This sample carries 270,000 or so clones, 84% of them seen once, and the ten largest clones take over 8.5%. The CDR3 length is 13 residues. CDR1 SGHTA and CDR2 FQGTGA come from the germline V gene. V lost 3 bases and J lost 2, with 7 bases in between. The sequencing sample was made of peripheral blood. The TCR originated in a human donor in a cohort sampled during active COVID-19. V gene TRBV7-3 combines with J gene TRBJ1-1, with D hard to call. CDR3 coding DNA: TGTGCCAGCAGCTTCTCAGGCAACACTGAAGCTTTCTTT. Protein: CASSFSGNTEAFF.